The rows below give T cell receptor beta chains drawn from one sample of a study of T cells in Graves' hyperthyroidism and ophthalmopathy. Via MiXCR, TCRdb re-called the multiplex PCR reads, giving one row per CDR3 protein. The sample lists about 640,000 distinct CDR3 sequences; less than 25% were seen once. Sequencing was carried out using blood. Receptors originate from a man aged 30 to 45 with Graves' ophthalmopathy. Each CDR3 is given with its conserved first and last residue. Each record gives: J gene, clone size, V gene, D gene, CDR3 DNA, CDR3 protein. The D gene is left open where the match is weak. Rows give clone size only sometimes, using once, few, many, or a class for an expanded clone.

J gene: TRBJ2-7; clone size: NA; V gene: TRBV20-1; D gene: TRBD2; CDR3 DNA: TGCAGTGCTAGGGATCTTTTAGCGGGAGGTTATTACGAGCAGTACTTC; CDR3 protein: CSARDLLAGGYYEQYF
J gene: TRBJ2-2; clone size: NA; V gene: TRBV9; D gene: TRBD1; CDR3 DNA: TGTGCCAGCAGCGAAAACAGGGGCCCGAACACCGGGGAGCTGTTTTTT; CDR3 protein: CASSENRGPNTGELFF
J gene: TRBJ2-1; clone size: few; V gene: TRBV10-3; D gene: TRBD1; CDR3 DNA: TGTGCCATCTCGACAGGGATCCTTGAGCAGTTCTTC; CDR3 protein: CAISTGILEQFF
J gene: TRBJ1-2; clone size: many; V gene: TRBV28; D gene: TRBD1; CDR3 DNA: TGTGCCAGCAGTTTACTCCGGACAGGGTCCTATGGCTACACCTTC; CDR3 protein: CASSLLRTGSYGYTF
J gene: TRBJ2-7; clone size: few; V gene: TRBV4-1; D gene: TRBD2; CDR3 DNA: TGCGCCAGCAGCCTCCAAGCGGGGAAGTCCTACGAGCAGTACTTC; CDR3 protein: CASSLQAGKSYEQYF
J gene: TRBJ1-2; clone size: few; V gene: TRBV19; D gene: TRBD1; CDR3 DNA: TGTGCCAGTAGTAAGGGACAGGACAAGTATGGCTACACCTTC; CDR3 protein: CASSKGQDKYGYTF
J gene: TRBJ2-3; clone size: many; V gene: TRBV11-2; D gene: NA; CDR3 DNA: TGTGCCAGCAGCTTAGGGGAACGGACGGATAGCACAGATACGCAGTATTTT; CDR3 protein: CASSLGERTDSTDTQYF
J gene: TRBJ2-2; clone size: NA; V gene: TRBV5-8; D gene: NA; CDR3 DNA: TGTGCCAGCAGCTTCAATGTGAACACCGGGGAGCTGTTTTTT; CDR3 protein: CASSFNVNTGELFF
J gene: TRBJ1-1; clone size: many; V gene: TRBV27; D gene: NA; CDR3 DNA: TGTGCCAGCAGTTTAACCGGAGGAATCGCGAACACTGAAGCTTTCTTT; CDR3 protein: CASSLTGGIANTEAFF
J gene: TRBJ2-3; clone size: NA; V gene: TRBV14; D gene: NA; CDR3 DNA: TGTGCCAGCGCCATTGGGTCTAGGAACACAGATACGCAGTATTTT; CDR3 protein: CASAIGSRNTDTQYF
J gene: TRBJ2-7; clone size: NA; V gene: TRBV7-2; D gene: TRBD2; CDR3 DNA: TGTGCCAGCAGCTTGGGGACTAGCGGAAAAAGCGAGCAGTACTTC; CDR3 protein: CASSLGTSGKSEQYF
J gene: TRBJ1-1; clone size: NA; V gene: TRBV27; D gene: TRBD1; CDR3 DNA: TGTGCCAGCAGTTTATCCCCGGACAGGGGCACTGAAGCTTTCTTT; CDR3 protein: CASSLSPDRGTEAFF
J gene: TRBJ1-4; clone size: few; V gene: TRBV29-1; D gene: NA; CDR3 DNA: TGCAGCGTTGGAGATGAAAAACTGTTTTTT; CDR3 protein: CSVGDEKLFF
J gene: TRBJ2-2; clone size: once; V gene: TRBV4-3; D gene: NA; CDR3 DNA: TGCGCCAGCAGCCAAGATGGGACCAGCTGGACCGGGGAGCTGTTTTTT; CDR3 protein: CASSQDGTSWTGELFF
J gene: TRBJ2-5; clone size: NA; V gene: TRBV20-1; D gene: TRBD2; CDR3 DNA: TGCAGTGCTAGACGTGGTCTAGCGGTACAAGAGACCCAGTACTTC; CDR3 protein: CSARRGLAVQETQYF
J gene: TRBJ2-1; clone size: many; V gene: TRBV28; D gene: TRBD1; CDR3 DNA: TGTGCCAGCAGTTACCCAGGACAGGGCGGCAATGAGCAGTTCTTC; CDR3 protein: CASSYPGQGGNEQFF
J gene: TRBJ1-1; clone size: many; V gene: TRBV27; D gene: TRBD1; CDR3 DNA: TGTGCCAGCAGTTTACGCCGCCCTTCGACAGGGCCTGAAGCTTTCTTT; CDR3 protein: CASSLRRPSTGPEAFF
J gene: TRBJ2-5; clone size: many; V gene: TRBV20-1; D gene: NA; CDR3 DNA: TGCAGTGCTGGGAGGGGGCGAGAGACCCAGTACTTC; CDR3 protein: CSAGRGRETQYF
J gene: TRBJ1-6; clone size: many; V gene: TRBV12-3/TRBV12-4; D gene: TRBD1; CDR3 DNA: TGTGCCAGCAGTTTTAGGGGACAGACCAATTCACCCCTCCACTTT; CDR3 protein: CASSFRGQTNSPLHF
J gene: TRBJ1-1; clone size: many; V gene: TRBV28; D gene: TRBD1; CDR3 DNA: TGTGCCAGCAGTTTCCAGGGGGCGCGAGCTTTCTTT; CDR3 protein: CASSFQGARAFF
J gene: TRBJ2-1; clone size: NA; V gene: TRBV4-2; D gene: NA; CDR3 DNA: TGTGCCAGCAGCCTCCTCGCGGGGACCCCTGAGAATGAGCAGTTCTTC; CDR3 protein: CASSLLAGTPENEQFF
J gene: TRBJ2-1; clone size: many; V gene: TRBV11-2; D gene: TRBD1; CDR3 DNA: TGTGCCAGCAGCCCCGGACAGGGGAATGGGTACAATGAGCAGTTCTTC; CDR3 protein: CASSPGQGNGYNEQFF
J gene: TRBJ2-3; clone size: NA; V gene: TRBV7-2; D gene: TRBD1; CDR3 DNA: TGTGCCAGCAGCTCCCGGGACAGGAGCACAGATACGCAGTATTTT; CDR3 protein: CASSSRDRSTDTQYF
J gene: TRBJ1-1; clone size: many; V gene: TRBV19; D gene: NA; CDR3 DNA: TGTGCCAGTAGATCGTATTTGCAGATGAACACTGAAGCTTTCTTT; CDR3 protein: CASRSYLQMNTEAFF
J gene: TRBJ2-1; clone size: NA; V gene: TRBV5-1; D gene: NA; CDR3 DNA: TGCGCCAGCAGCCCCCTGGAGGGGCCCTACAATGAGCAGTTCTTC; CDR3 protein: CASSPLEGPYNEQFF
J gene: TRBJ2-2; clone size: many; V gene: TRBV20-1; D gene: NA; CDR3 DNA: TGCAGTGCTAGAGATTATGCGAGTTGGACCGGGGAGCTGTTTTTT; CDR3 protein: CSARDYASWTGELFF
J gene: TRBJ2-7; clone size: NA; V gene: TRBV28; D gene: NA; CDR3 DNA: TGTGCCAGCAGCTCCCTCCACGATAGTTACGAGCAGTACTTC; CDR3 protein: CASSSLHDSYEQYF
J gene: TRBJ2-2; clone size: many; V gene: TRBV10-3; D gene: NA; CDR3 DNA: TGTGCCATCACAAGCGGCGCCACCGGGGAGCTGTTTTTT; CDR3 protein: CAITSGATGELFF
J gene: TRBJ2-3; clone size: few; V gene: TRBV27; D gene: TRBD2; CDR3 DNA: TGTGCCAGCAGTCCTCTGGGGGGGGGCACAGATACGCAGTATTTT; CDR3 protein: CASSPLGGGTDTQYF
J gene: TRBJ2-3; clone size: NA; V gene: TRBV4-2; D gene: NA; CDR3 DNA: TGTGCCAGCAGCCCCCAGGGGACCACAGATACGCAGTATTTT; CDR3 protein: CASSPQGTTDTQYF
J gene: TRBJ2-3; clone size: NA; V gene: TRBV30; D gene: TRBD2; CDR3 DNA: TGTGCCTGGACGGGACTAGCGGGACCAATAGATACGCAGTATTTT; CDR3 protein: CAWTGLAGPIDTQYF
J gene: TRBJ1-3; clone size: few; V gene: TRBV7-8; D gene: TRBD1; CDR3 DNA: TGTGCCAGCAGCTTACGGGACAGGGGGGTCTCTGGAAACACCATATATTTT; CDR3 protein: CASSLRDRGVSGNTIYF
J gene: TRBJ1-6; clone size: many; V gene: TRBV7-2; D gene: NA; CDR3 DNA: TGTGCCAGCAGCTTAAGGGGATCACCCCTCCACTTT; CDR3 protein: CASSLRGSPLHF
J gene: TRBJ1-1; clone size: few; V gene: TRBV4-1; D gene: NA; CDR3 DNA: TGCGCCAGCAGCCGGAGTTTGGGGAACACTGAAGCTTTCTTT; CDR3 protein: CASSRSLGNTEAFF
J gene: TRBJ2-2; clone size: few; V gene: TRBV12-3/TRBV12-4; D gene: NA; CDR3 DNA: TGTGCCAGCAGTTTGTTCTTAACGGAGAACACCGGGGAGCTGTTTTTT; CDR3 protein: CASSLFLTENTGELFF
J gene: TRBJ2-1; clone size: few; V gene: TRBV6-5; D gene: TRBD1; CDR3 DNA: TGTGCCAGCAGTTACTCGCAACAGGGGGCGTACAATGAGCAGTTCTTC; CDR3 protein: CASSYSQQGAYNEQFF
J gene: TRBJ1-5; clone size: NA; V gene: TRBV28; D gene: TRBD1; CDR3 DNA: TGTGCCAGCAGTTCGGGACAGGTTAATCAGCCCCAGCATTTT; CDR3 protein: CASSSGQVNQPQHF
J gene: TRBJ2-3; clone size: NA; V gene: TRBV29-1; D gene: TRBD2; CDR3 DNA: TGCAGCGTGGACGGACTAGCGGATCATTCTAGCACAGATACGCAGTATTTT; CDR3 protein: CSVDGLADHSSTDTQYF
J gene: TRBJ2-1; clone size: NA; V gene: TRBV30; D gene: TRBD2; CDR3 DNA: TGTGCCTGGAAGGTTGGGCTAGCGGGAGGGGATGAGCAGTTCTTC; CDR3 protein: CAWKVGLAGGDEQFF
J gene: TRBJ2-7; clone size: NA; V gene: TRBV29-1; D gene: TRBD2; CDR3 DNA: TGCAGCGTTGCCGGTGGCGGGAGGGCCGCCTACGAGCAGTACTTC; CDR3 protein: CSVAGGGRAAYEQYF
J gene: TRBJ2-1; clone size: NA; V gene: TRBV20-1; D gene: TRBD2; CDR3 DNA: TGCAGTGCTAACGTAGGAGCGGGAGCTCAGTTCTTC; CDR3 protein: CSANVGAGAQFF
J gene: TRBJ2-7; clone size: few; V gene: TRBV20-1; D gene: NA; CDR3 DNA: TGCAGTGCTAAATCAGGGGCTGGCTCCTACGAGCAGTACTTC; CDR3 protein: CSAKSGAGSYEQYF
J gene: TRBJ2-7; clone size: NA; V gene: TRBV7-9; D gene: TRBD1; CDR3 DNA: TGTGCCAGCGGAGTTAGGACAGGGAACTCCTACGAGCAGTACTTC; CDR3 protein: CASGVRTGNSYEQYF
J gene: TRBJ1-4; clone size: few; V gene: TRBV20-1; D gene: NA; CDR3 DNA: TGCAGTGCTAAATTACGGCTTGCAACTAATGAAAAACTGTTTTTT; CDR3 protein: CSAKLRLATNEKLFF
J gene: TRBJ2-7; clone size: many; V gene: TRBV2; D gene: TRBD2; CDR3 DNA: TGTGCCAGCAGCGGACTAGGATTAGACGAGCAGTACTTC; CDR3 protein: CASSGLGLDEQYF
J gene: TRBJ2-1; clone size: NA; V gene: TRBV9; D gene: TRBD2; CDR3 DNA: TGTGCCAGCAGCGAATATCTAGCGGGATCTCAGGATGAGCAGTTCTTC; CDR3 protein: CASSEYLAGSQDEQFF
J gene: TRBJ1-4; clone size: NA; V gene: TRBV9; D gene: TRBD1; CDR3 DNA: TGTGCCAGCAGCGCAACAGGGGGCGTCAATGAAAAACTGTTTTTT; CDR3 protein: CASSATGGVNEKLFF
J gene: TRBJ2-2; clone size: NA; V gene: TRBV13; D gene: NA; CDR3 DNA: TGTGCCAGCAGCTTGGCTCAGGGGCGATGGACCGGGGAGCTGTTTTTT; CDR3 protein: CASSLAQGRWTGELFF
J gene: TRBJ2-2; clone size: NA; V gene: TRBV28; D gene: NA; CDR3 DNA: TGTGCCATCCAGTTCGGGTCGGGTGGGGAGCTGTTTTTT; CDR3 protein: CAIQFGSGGELFF
J gene: TRBJ2-1; clone size: NA; V gene: TRBV7-3; D gene: NA; CDR3 DNA: TGTGCCAGCAGCTTAAATCCGGCGGATGAGCAGTTCTTC; CDR3 protein: CASSLNPADEQFF
J gene: TRBJ1-6; clone size: NA; V gene: TRBV9; D gene: NA; CDR3 DNA: TGTGGCAGCAGCCCGGGACTCGATAATTCACCCCTCCACTTT; CDR3 protein: CGSSPGLDNSPLHF